These 27 T cell receptor beta chains originate from one sample sequenced in a study of beta chain features in type 1 diabetes. Study-level findings and limits: Shorter TCRB CDR3s, moderately but significantly so, were found in Type 1 diabetes patients in all four CD4+ subsets.

Of the isolated RNA, all was reverse transcribed, and so the sequenced material was expressed TCRB transcripts. Clones were sequenced by immunoSEQ multiplex PCR, and TCRdb holds only the in-frame ones, with some missing. The sample holds a few hundred thousand clones, roughly a tenth seen once. The antigens these receptors bind are not known. The sample taken for sequencing was central memory CD4+ T cells from blood. These receptors were taken from a man in his thirties or forties with type 1 diabetes.

V usage is TRBV5-4 and J usage is TRBJ2-1; D is tentatively TRBD1 or TRBD2 (5 bases each). Trimming shortened V by 2 bases and J by 8 bases, and 17 bases separated the two germline ends. There are 15 residues in the CDR3. Germline V lookup: CDR1 SGHNT, CDR2 YYREEE (reference sequence). In DNA, the CDR3 is TGTGCCAGCAGCTTTCCTTCCGGGACCAACGATGAGCAGTTCTTC. It yields the protein CASSFPSGTNDEQFF.

This clone has a handful of counts. The genes are TRBV5-1 and TRBJ2-1, with TRBD2 identical over 14 bases. The CDR3 is 14 residues long. CDR1 and CDR2 from the germline V gene are SGHRS and YFSETQ. V shed 0 bases, J shed 14 bases, and the junction held 4 bases outside the gene matches. The CDR3 loop is CASSLGLAGGPKFF. The CDR3 DNA reads TGCGCCAGCAGCTTGGGACTAGCGGGAGGGCCTAAGTTCTTC.

The rearrangement links TRBV9 to TRBJ2-3; D possibly corresponds to TRBD2 (5 bases). Trimming removed 0 bases from V and 3 bases from J, with 14 bases in between. Germline V CDR1 and CDR2: SGDLS, YYNGEE. The CDR3 is made up of 16 amino acids. The CDR3 here is CASSVGLRTGTDTQYF. DNA for the CDR3: TGTGCCAGCAGCGTAGGACTTAGAACGGGAACAGATACGCAGTATTTT.

The chain carries TRBV5-1 and TRBJ2-1; 8 positions agree with TRBD1. With 4 bases clipped from V and 3 bases from J, the junction kept 9 bases outside the gene matches. From germline, CDR1 is SGHRS and CDR2 YFSETQ. The CDR3 consists of 16 residues. Here the CDR3 reads CASSILPGQGYNEQFF. Written as DNA, the CDR3 is TGCGCCAGCAGCATCCTCCCAGGACAGGGCTACAATGAGCAGTTCTTC. Full variable domain (remainder filled in from reference TRBV5-1 and TRBJ2-1): KAGVTQTPRYLIKTRGQQVTLSCSPISGHRSVSWYQQTPGQGLQFLFEYFSETQRNKGNFPGRFSGRQFSNSRSEMNVSTLELGDSALYLCASSILPGQGYNEQFFGPGTRLTVL.

This clone came up a few times. This chain connects TRBV28 to TRBJ2-5, with 7 bases lining up with TRBD2. The length of the CDR3 is 13 residues. The germline V gene has CDR1 MDHEN and CDR2 SYDVKM. V lost 6 bases to trimming and J lost 3 bases; unmatched junction nucleotides: 4. This CDR3 reads CASSPGLEETQYF. DNA of the CDR3: TGTGCCAGCAGCCCCGGACTAGAAGAGACCCAGTACTTC.

This clone was recorded at least ten times. This sample includes further DNA sequences coding for the same CDR3. The V call is TRBV10-3, the J call TRBJ2-3; D uncertain. CDR1 ENHRY and CDR2 SYGVKD come from the germline V gene. Between the trimmed V and J ends, which lost 6 bases and 5 bases, there was a span of 6 bases. The CDR3 loop spans 11 amino acids. For the CDR3, the DNA is TGTGCCATCAGCGGGCGAGATACGCAGTATTTT. This codes for CAISGRDTQYF.

The V call is TRBV11-2, the J call TRBJ1-4; 10 bases align to TRBD1. CDR1 and CDR2 (germline): SGHAT, FQNNGV. The V and J ends lost 5 bases and 8 bases, in that order; junction bases with no gene match: 8. The CDR3 sequence is 15 residues long. CDR3 coding DNA: TGTGCCAGCAGCCGATTCGGGACAGGGGAGGAAAAACTGTTTTTT. This sequence encodes CASSRFGTGEEKLFF.

This clone was detected a few times. The V call is TRBV5-1, the J call TRBJ2-6, with 7 bases that match TRBD2. The CDR3 runs 18 residues. J gave up 1 base and V 4 bases, and 11 bases lay outside the gene matches. Germline V gene data show CDR1 as SGHRS and CDR2 as YFSETQ. Here the CDR3 DNA reads TGCGCCAGCAGCACAGAGGGAGGGTATGTTTCTGGGGCCAACGTCCTGACTTTC. It translates to CASSTEGGYVSGANVLTF.

The chain is built from TRBV4-3 and TRBJ2-7; D is undetermined. The CDR3 runs 15 residues. Deletions cut 0 bases from V and 2 bases from J, with 11 bases between. Germline CDR1 and CDR2: LGHNA and YSLEER. The CDR3: CASSQDLGRAYEQYF. The DNA for the CDR3 is TGCGCCAGCAGCCAAGATCTAGGGCGTGCCTACGAGCAGTACTTC.

Remarks on this clone: The sample holds other DNA sequences that translate to the same CDR3. The CDR3 bases are TGTGCCAGCAGCTTAGTTCTGTCCTACAATGAGCAGTTCTTC. It yields the protein CASSLVLSYNEQFF. The V call is TRBV11-2, the J call TRBJ2-1; D uncertain. The CDR3 extends over 14 amino acids. The germline gives CDR1 SGHAT, CDR2 FQNNGV. Trimming left V 1 base short and J 1 base short, with 5 bases between.

The rearrangement uses TRBV5-1 and TRBJ2-5, with D possibly called TRBD1 or TRBD2 (6 bases each). The CDR3 contains 14 residues. Germline V lookup: CDR1 SGHRS, CDR2 YFSETQ. V lost 0 bases and J 4 bases, leaving 10 bases between the germline ends. CDR3 in DNA: TGCGCCAGCAGCTTGGCCGGAGGGGGAGAGACCCAGTACTTC. It specifies CASSLAGGGETQYF.

This clone was counted only a few times. The CDR3 loop reads CASSQPIAGASYEQYF. CDR3 nucleotide sequence: TGCGCCAGCAGCCAGCCGATAGCGGGAGCTTCCTACGAGCAGTACTTC. The chain recombines TRBV4-3 with TRBJ2-7; 9 nucleotides line up with TRBD2. CDR1 LGHNA and CDR2 YSLEER come from the germline V gene. V shed 3 bases and J 1 base; nucleotides not matched to a gene: 7. The CDR3 spans 16 residues.

This chain links TRBV28 with TRBJ1-2; unclear D gene. Per the germline V gene, CDR1 is MDHEN and CDR2 is SYDVKM. Between the trimmed V and J ends, which lost 5 bases and 5 bases, there was a span of 15 bases. This CDR3 has 14 residues. The CDR3 DNA reads TGTGCCAGCAGTACCCTAGACGGACCTTATGGCTACACCTTC. As protein: CASSTLDGPYGYTF.

This clone has more than one count but fewer than ten. This chain connects TRBV5-1 to TRBJ2-7; TRBD2 is a possible D gene (5 bases). Germline lookup yields CDR1 SGHRS and CDR2 YFSETQ. V lost 0 bases and J lost 4, with 8 bases in between. This CDR3 comprises 13 residues. The DNA for the CDR3 is TGCGCCAGCAGCTTGGTCGGCGGGTACGAGCAGTACTTC. Protein sequence: CASSLVGGYEQYF.

Notes on this clone: A read error may explain this, as a much larger clone is one base away. The gene calls are TRBV6-6 and TRBJ2-1; 9 bases are shared with TRBD1. CDR1 is MNHNY, CDR2 SVGAGI, per germline (reference sequence). J gave up 5 bases and V 5 bases, and 1 base lay outside the gene matches. This CDR3 comprises 13 residues. The DNA of the CDR3 is TGTGCCAGCAGTAGGACAGGGGACAATGAGCAGTTCTTC. It encodes CASSRTGDNEQFF.

The chain is built from TRBV7-9 and TRBJ1-4, with 7 bases aligning to TRBD1. The V gene end was trimmed by 5 bases and the J gene end by 6 bases; junction bases not matched to a gene: 9. Germline V gene lookup returns CDR1 SEHNR and CDR2 FQNEAQ (reference sequence). The CDR3 runs 15 residues. CDR3 region: CASSPRGTVDEKLFF. The CDR3 DNA is TGTGCCAGCAGCCCCCGTGGGACAGTAGATGAAAAACTGTTTTTT.

This clone was seen many times. The chain links TRBV6-6 to TRBJ1-1; D is ambiguous. V was clipped by 2 bases and J by 0 bases, with 7 bases between them. The CDR3 is made up of 14 amino acids. In germline, CDR1 is MNHNY, CDR2 SVGAGI (reference sequence). The CDR3, as DNA: TGTGCCAGCAGTTACGCCGGGCTGAACACTGAAGCTTTCTTT. Its translation: CASSYAGLNTEAFF.

In its sample, this clone was seen a few times. The chain carries TRBV5-1 and TRBJ2-7; 7 positions agree with TRBD1. The germline CDR1 and CDR2 sequences are SGHRS and YFSETQ. The CDR3 runs to 15 residues. Trimming at V came to 3 bases and at J to 2 bases, leaving 8 bases not matched to a gene. CDR3 nucleotide sequence: TGCGCCAGCAGCTCCTACCCGGGACAGACCTACGAGCAGTACTTC. Amino acid sequence: CASSSYPGQTYEQYF.

The chain uses TRBV6-1 and TRBJ2-5; 7 bases align to TRBD1. The tail of the sequence fits TRBJ2-7 better, so the J call may be wrong. Germline V lookup: CDR1 MNHNS, CDR2 SASEGT. The CDR3 has 12 amino acids. The CDR3 is CASRQGPYEQYF. CDR3 DNA: TGTGCCAGTCGACAGGGCCCCTACGAGCAGTACTTC.

Ten or more counts support this clone. This chain links TRBV30 with TRBJ2-4; possibly TRBD1 for D (5 bases). The CDR3 contains 15 residues. Germline CDR1 and CDR2: GTSNPN and SVGIG (reference sequence). The V end was cut by 1 base, the J end by 1 base, with 11 bases between. The CDR3 reads CAWSARGYAKNIQYF. The CDR3 nucleotides read TGTGCCTGGAGTGCAAGGGGATATGCCAAAAACATTCAGTACTTC.

This clone turned up a few times. The V gene is TRBV6-4, the J gene TRBJ1-2; D is perhaps TRBD1 (5 bases). Trimming cost V 4 bases and J 4 bases, with 10 bases left between them. Germline CDR1 is MRHNA and CDR2 is SNTAGT. The CDR3 spans 13 residues. The CDR3 is CASSVEGSYGYTF. CDR3 bases: TGTGCCAGCAGTGTGGAGGGGTCCTATGGCTACACCTTC.

This chain uses TRBV5-4 with TRBJ2-5, with D perhaps being TRBD1 or TRBD2 (5 bases each). The CDR3 has 14 residues. V was pared by 6 bases and J by 4 bases, with 16 bases between. Germline lookup yields CDR1 SGHNT and CDR2 YYREEE (reference sequence). CDR3 protein: CASTTRGAPETQYF. Written as DNA, the CDR3 is TGTGCCAGCACTACCCGAGGGGCGCCAGAGACCCAGTACTTC.

This clone was detected only a few times. The rearrangement joins TRBV10-3 to TRBJ2-5, with 14 bases matching TRBD2. J gave up 4 bases and V 2 bases, and 9 bases lay outside the gene matches. The CDR3 is 18 amino acids. Germline-derived CDR1 and CDR2 are ENHRY and SYGVKD. In DNA form, the CDR3 reads TGTGCCATCAGTGAGGTTCCTTTGACTAGCGGGGGGGGAGAGACCCAGTACTTC. It is translated as CAISEVPLTSGGGETQYF.

The sample holds many counts of this clone. This chain connects TRBV6-6 to TRBJ1-4; no reliable D call. The V end lost 11 bases, the J end lost 0 bases, and 16 bases lay between the germline ends. Germline V gene data show CDR1 as MNHNY and CDR2 as SVGAGI (reference sequence). CDR3 size: 15 residues. The CDR3 loop reads CAVSRQLPTNEKLFF. DNA of the CDR3: TGTGCCGTTTCCCGGCAGCTCCCAACTAATGAAAAACTGTTTTTT.

This clone was seen a few times. The chain recombines TRBV5-4 with TRBJ2-5, with TRBD1 identical over 7 bases. The germline gives CDR1 SGHNT, CDR2 YYREEE (reference sequence). The CDR3 consists of 13 residues. After removal of 4 bases from V and 2 bases from J, the junction contained 2 bases not matched to a gene. The DNA of the CDR3 is TGTGCCAGCAGCCAGGGACAGCAAGAGACCCAGTACTTC. Amino acid sequence: CASSQGQQETQYF. The whole variable domain, remainder taken from reference TRBV5-4 and TRBJ2-5, is ETGVTQSPTHLIKTRGQQVTLRCSSQSGHNTVSWYQQALGQGPQFIFQYYREEENGRGNFPPRFSGLQFPNYSSELNVNALELDDSALYLCASSQGQQETQYFGPGTRLLVL.

V gene TRBV18 combines with J gene TRBJ2-3; D unresolved. CDR1 is KGHSH, CDR2 LQKENI, per germline. The V end lost 1 base, the J end lost 0 bases, and 5 bases lay between the germline ends. The CDR3 has 14 residues. CDR3 in amino acids: CASSPRASTDTQYF. CDR3 bases: TGTGCCAGCTCACCACGGGCCAGCACAGATACGCAGTATTTT.

A few counts support this clone. The rearrangement links TRBV4-2 to TRBJ1-2; D is undetermined. The V end was cut by 5 bases, the J end by 8 bases, with 24 bases between. Germline V gives CDR1 LGHNA, CDR2 YNFKEQ. The CDR3 consists of 16 residues. CDR3 loop: CASSLELKVAGRGYTF. DNA of the CDR3: TGTGCCAGCAGCTTGGAATTGAAAGTGGCTGGGCGCGGCTACACCTTC.